The sequence of this T cell receptor beta chain was determined in a study of Ad26.COV2.S vaccination and SARS-CoV-2 variants. Treatment indicated: 15 to 20 received Ad26.COV2.S at low or high dose, single or two shots; about five received placebo; per-sample allocation not given. Sampling occurred on day 63 after the first vaccine or placebo injection. An Ad26 vector expressing Wuhan-strain SARS-CoV-2 spike constituted the vaccine. In germline, CDR1 is SGHTA, CDR2 FQGNSA. The CDR3 is made up of 15 amino acids. V was pared by 1 base and J by 6 bases, with 15 bases between. Only in-frame clones appear in the TCRdb table, and some are missing; sequencing was by immunoSEQ multiplex PCR. The sample holds around 320,000 clones; around nine tenths are singletons and the top ten take roughly 3.1%.

This sequence joins TRBV7-2 and TRBJ1-1, with a possible D match to TRBD1 (5 bases). This sequence was found in a person between 18 and 65 years old who received the Ad26.COV2.S COVID-19 vaccine or a placebo. Sequencing used peripheral blood, obtained in a trial of Ad26.COV2.S vaccine versus placebo. In DNA, the CDR3 is TGTGCCAGCAGCTTAGTTCCAACAGGCGAGCCTGAAGCTTTCTTT. This encodes CASSLVPTGEPEAFF.